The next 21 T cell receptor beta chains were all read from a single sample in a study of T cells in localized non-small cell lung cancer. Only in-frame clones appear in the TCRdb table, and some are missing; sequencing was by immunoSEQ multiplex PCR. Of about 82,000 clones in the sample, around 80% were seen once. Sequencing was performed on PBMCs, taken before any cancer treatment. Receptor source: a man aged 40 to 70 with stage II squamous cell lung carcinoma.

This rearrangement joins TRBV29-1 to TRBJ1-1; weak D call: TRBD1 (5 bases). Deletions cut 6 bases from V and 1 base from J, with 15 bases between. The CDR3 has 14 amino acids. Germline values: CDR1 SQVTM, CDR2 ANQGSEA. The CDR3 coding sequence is TGCAGCGTCCAAAAGGCAGGGAGGAACACTGAAGCTTTCTTT. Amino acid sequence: CSVQKAGRNTEAFF.

CDR3 loop: CASIKTVSYNEQFF. CDR3 DNA: TGTGCCAGCATTAAGACGGTCTCCTACAATGAGCAGTTCTTC. V gene TRBV2 combines with J gene TRBJ2-1; no reliable D call. The V end was cut by 7 bases, the J end by 0 bases, with 10 bases between. Germline CDR1 SNHLY, CDR2 FYNNEI. There are 14 residues in the CDR3.

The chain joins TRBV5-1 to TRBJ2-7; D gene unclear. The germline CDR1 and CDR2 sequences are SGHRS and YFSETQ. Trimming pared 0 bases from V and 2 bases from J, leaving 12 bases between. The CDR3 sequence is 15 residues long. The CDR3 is CASSLEPRGAYEQYF. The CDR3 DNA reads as TGCGCCAGCAGCTTGGAACCCCGAGGAGCCTACGAGCAGTACTTC.

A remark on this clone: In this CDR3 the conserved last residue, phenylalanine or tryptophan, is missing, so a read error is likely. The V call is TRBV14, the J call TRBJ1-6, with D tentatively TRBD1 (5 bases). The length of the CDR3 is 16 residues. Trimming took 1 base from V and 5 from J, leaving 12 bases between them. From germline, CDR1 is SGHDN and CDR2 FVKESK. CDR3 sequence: CASSQVAGSNNSPLHV. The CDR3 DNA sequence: TGTGCCAGCAGCCAAGTGGCAGGGAGTAATAATTCACCCCTCCACGTT.

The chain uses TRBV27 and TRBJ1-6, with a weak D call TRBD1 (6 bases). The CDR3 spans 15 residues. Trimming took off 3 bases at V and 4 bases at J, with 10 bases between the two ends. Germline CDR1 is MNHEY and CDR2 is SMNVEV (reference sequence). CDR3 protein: CASSLRRGYNSPLHF. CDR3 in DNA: TGTGCCAGCAGTTTGCGGAGGGGGTATAATTCACCCCTCCACTTT.

CDR3 sequence reads: CASRKGQSTDTQYF. CDR3 nucleotide sequence: TGCGCCAGCAGAAAGGGACAGAGCACAGATACGCAGTATTTT. The J gene is TRBJ2-3, the V gene TRBV4-1, with TRBD1 matching 7 bases. The V segment lost 6 bases and the J segment 0 bases; nucleotides outside the gene matches: 3. The germline V gene has CDR1 MGHRA and CDR2 YSYEKL. The CDR3 totals 14 residues.

The CDR3 DNA sequence: TGTGCCAGCAGTTTGAGTCAGAAACGAGGCTACACCTTC. Translated: CASSLSQKRGYTF. The chain links TRBV28 to TRBJ1-2; the D is unclear. Deletions cut 3 bases from V and 8 bases from J, with 13 bases between. The V gene's germline CDR1 is MDHEN and CDR2 SYDVKM. This CDR3 is built from 13 residues.

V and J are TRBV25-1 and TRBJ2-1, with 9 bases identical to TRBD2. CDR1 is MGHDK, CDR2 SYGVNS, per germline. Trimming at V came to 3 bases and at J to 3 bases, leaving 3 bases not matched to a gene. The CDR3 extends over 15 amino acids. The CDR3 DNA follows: TGTGCCAGCAGTGAGCGGGAGGGCTTCTACAATGAGCAGTTCTTC. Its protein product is CASSEREGFYNEQFF. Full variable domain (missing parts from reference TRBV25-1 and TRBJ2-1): EADIYQTPRYLVIGTGKKITLECSQTMGHDKMYWYQQDPGMELHLIHYSYGVNSTEKGDLSSESTVSRIRTEHFPLTLESARPSHTSQYLCASSEREGFYNEQFFGPGTRLTVL.

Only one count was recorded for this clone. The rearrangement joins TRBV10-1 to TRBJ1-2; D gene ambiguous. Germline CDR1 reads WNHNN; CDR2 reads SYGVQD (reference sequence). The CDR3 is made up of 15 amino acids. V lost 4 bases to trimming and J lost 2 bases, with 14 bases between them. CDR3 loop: CASSARSAPNYGYTF. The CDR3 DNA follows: TGCGCCAGCAGTGCCCGGTCCGCACCCAACTATGGCTACACCTTC.

The CDR3 spells CASSLQSGANVLTF. The CDR3 nucleotides are TGTGCCAGCTCACTTCAATCTGGGGCCAACGTCCTGACTTTC. The V and J genes are TRBV18 and TRBJ2-6, with no clear D. Germline V gene lookup returns CDR1 KGHSH and CDR2 LQKENI. Trimming pared 4 bases from V and 1 base from J, leaving 5 bases between. CDR3 length: 14 amino acids.

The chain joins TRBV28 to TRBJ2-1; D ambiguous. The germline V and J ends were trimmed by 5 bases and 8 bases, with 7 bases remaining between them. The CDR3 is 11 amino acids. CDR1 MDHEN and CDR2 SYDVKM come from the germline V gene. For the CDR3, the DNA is TGTGCCAGCAGTCCCGGCGATGAGCAGTTCTTC. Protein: CASSPGDEQFF.

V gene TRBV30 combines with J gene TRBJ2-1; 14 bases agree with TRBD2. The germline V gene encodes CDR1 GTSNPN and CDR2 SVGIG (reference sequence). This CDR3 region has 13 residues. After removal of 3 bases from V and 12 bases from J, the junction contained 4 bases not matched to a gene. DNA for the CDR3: TGTGCCTGGAGCGGACTAGCGGGGGGAGGGCAGTTCTTC. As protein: CAWSGLAGGGQFF.

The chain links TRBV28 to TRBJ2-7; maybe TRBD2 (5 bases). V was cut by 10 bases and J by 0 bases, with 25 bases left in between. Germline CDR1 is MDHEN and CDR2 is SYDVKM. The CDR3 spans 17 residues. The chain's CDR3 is CATSGLTGSLFSYEQYF. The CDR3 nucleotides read TGTGCCACCTCCGGACTGACCGGATCCCTCTTCTCCTACGAGCAGTACTTC.

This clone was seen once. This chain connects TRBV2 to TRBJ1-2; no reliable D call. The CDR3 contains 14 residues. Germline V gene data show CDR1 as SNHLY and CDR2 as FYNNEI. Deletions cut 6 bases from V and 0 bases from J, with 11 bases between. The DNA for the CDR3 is TGTGCCAGCAGCGCGGAGGGATCTAACTATGGCTACACCTTC. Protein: CASSAEGSNYGYTF.

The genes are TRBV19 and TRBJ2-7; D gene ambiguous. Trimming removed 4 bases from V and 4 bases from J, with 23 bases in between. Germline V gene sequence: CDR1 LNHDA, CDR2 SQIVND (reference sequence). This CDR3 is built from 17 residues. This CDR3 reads CASSKKGTAIVVYEQYF. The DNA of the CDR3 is TGTGCCAGTAGTAAGAAGGGAACAGCCATTGTGGTATACGAGCAGTACTTC.

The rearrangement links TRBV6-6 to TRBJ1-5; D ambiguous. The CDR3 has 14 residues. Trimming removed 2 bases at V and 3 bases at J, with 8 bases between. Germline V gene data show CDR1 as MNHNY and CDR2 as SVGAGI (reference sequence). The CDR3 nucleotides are TGTGCCAGCAGTTACCCTGGGGACAATCAGCCCCAGCATTTT. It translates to CASSYPGDNQPQHF.

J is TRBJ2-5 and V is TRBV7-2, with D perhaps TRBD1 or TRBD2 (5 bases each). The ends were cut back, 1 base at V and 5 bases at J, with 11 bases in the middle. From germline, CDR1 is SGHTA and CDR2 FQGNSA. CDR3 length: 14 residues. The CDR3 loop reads CASSLGGAGETQYF. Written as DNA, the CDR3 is TGTGCCAGCAGCTTAGGAGGGGCCGGGGAGACCCAGTACTTC.

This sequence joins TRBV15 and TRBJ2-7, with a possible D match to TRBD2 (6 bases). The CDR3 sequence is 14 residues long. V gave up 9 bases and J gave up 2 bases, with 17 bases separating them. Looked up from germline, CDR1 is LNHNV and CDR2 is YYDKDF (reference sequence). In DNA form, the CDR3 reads TGTGCCACTGGGACTCGCAGAGCCCCCTACGAGCAGTACTTC. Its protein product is CATGTRRAPYEQYF.

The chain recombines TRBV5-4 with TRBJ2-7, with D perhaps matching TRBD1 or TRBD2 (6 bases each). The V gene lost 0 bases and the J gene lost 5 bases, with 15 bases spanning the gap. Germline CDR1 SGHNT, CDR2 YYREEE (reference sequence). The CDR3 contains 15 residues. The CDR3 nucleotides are TGTGCCAGCAGCTTGGCCTCGGGGGCGGGGCACGAGCAGTACTTC. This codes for CASSLASGAGHEQYF.

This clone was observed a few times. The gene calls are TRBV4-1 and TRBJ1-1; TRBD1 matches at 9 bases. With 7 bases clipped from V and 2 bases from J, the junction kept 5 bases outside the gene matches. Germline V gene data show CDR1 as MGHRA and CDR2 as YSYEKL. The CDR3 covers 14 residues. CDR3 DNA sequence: TGCGCCAGCACCCTGGGACAGGGAAACACTGAAGCTTTCTTT. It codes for CASTLGQGNTEAFF.

The CDR3 spells CASSLAGGHYEQYF. CDR3 in DNA: TGTGCCAGCAGCTTAGCGGGAGGCCACTACGAGCAGTACTTC. This chain uses TRBV11-2 with TRBJ2-7; TRBD2 aligns across 7 bases. The junction had 3 bases not matched to a gene; V was cut back by 1 base and J by 3 bases. This CDR3 is built from 14 residues. The V gene's germline CDR1 is SGHAT and CDR2 FQNNGV. Full variable domain (rest looked up from reference TRBV11-2 and TRBJ2-7): EAGVAQSPRYKIIEKRQSVAFWCNPISGHATLYWYQQILGQGPKLLIQFQNNGVVDDSQLPKDRFSAERLKGVDSTLKIQPAKLEDSAVYLCASSLAGGHYEQYFGPGTRLTVT.